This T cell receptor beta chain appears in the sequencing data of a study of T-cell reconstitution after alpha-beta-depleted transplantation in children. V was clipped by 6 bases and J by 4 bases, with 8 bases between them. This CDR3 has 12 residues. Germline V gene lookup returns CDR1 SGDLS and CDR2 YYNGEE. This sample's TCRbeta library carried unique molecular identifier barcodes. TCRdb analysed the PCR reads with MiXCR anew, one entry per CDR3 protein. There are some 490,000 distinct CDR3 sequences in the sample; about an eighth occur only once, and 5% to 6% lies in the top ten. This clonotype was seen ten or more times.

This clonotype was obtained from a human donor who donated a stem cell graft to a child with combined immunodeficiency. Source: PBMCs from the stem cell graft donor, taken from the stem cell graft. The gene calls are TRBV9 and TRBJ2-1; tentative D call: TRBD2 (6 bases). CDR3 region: CASNAGYNEQFF. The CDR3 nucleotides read TGTGCCAGCAACGCGGGATACAATGAGCAGTTCTTC.